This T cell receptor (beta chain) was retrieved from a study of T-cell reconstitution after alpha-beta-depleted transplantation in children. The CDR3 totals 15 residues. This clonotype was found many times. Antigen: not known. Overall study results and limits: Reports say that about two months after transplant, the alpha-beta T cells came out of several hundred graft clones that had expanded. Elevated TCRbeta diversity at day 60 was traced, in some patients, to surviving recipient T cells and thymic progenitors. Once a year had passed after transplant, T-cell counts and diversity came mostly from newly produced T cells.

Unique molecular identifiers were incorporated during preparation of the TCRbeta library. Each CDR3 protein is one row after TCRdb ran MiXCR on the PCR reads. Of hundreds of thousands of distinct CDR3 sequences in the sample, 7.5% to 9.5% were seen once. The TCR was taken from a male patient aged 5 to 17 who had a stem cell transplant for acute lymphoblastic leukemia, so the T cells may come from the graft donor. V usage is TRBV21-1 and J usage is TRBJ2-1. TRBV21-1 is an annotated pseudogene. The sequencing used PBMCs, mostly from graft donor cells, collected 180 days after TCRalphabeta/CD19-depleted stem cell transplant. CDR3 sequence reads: CASSDAGSPYNEQFF. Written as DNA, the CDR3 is TGTGCCAGCAGCGACGCAGGGAGTCCCTACAATGAGCAGTTCTTC.